This T cell receptor (beta chain) comes out of a study of CD8+ T cells in alopecia areata listed by TCRdb under 2018. With respect to the entire study: Treated patients were enrolled in an open-label pilot trial of oral tofacitinib, 5 to 10 mg twice daily, for moderate-to-severe alopecia areata. RNA was extracted with the PAXgene miRNA kit for fixed scalp, the miRNeasy kit for PBMCs, and the RNeasy kit for mouse skin. Amplification of TCRbeta CDR3 regions was done by immunoSEQ multiplex PCR using 35 Vbeta forward primers and 13 Jbeta reverse primers. High-throughput TCRbeta sequencing was used to examine T cell clonal expansion in alopecia areata in both the C3H/HeJ mouse model and human patients. Scalp clonality was compared among normal scalp (n=4), patchy alopecia areata scalp (n=8), and alopecia totalis/universalis scalp (n=8). In humans, TCRbeta sequencing was performed on scalp tissue and on sorted CD4+ and CD8+ peripheral blood T cells from healthy controls and from patients with patchy or totalis/universalis alopecia areata. Patients stayed on tofacitinib for 6 to 18 months and then had 6 months of follow-up off drug so that delayed response and recurrence could be assessed. Biopsies were taken from tofacitinib-treated patients at baseline and again at 4 and 24 weeks into treatment, and several of those patients also had a later scalp biopsy.

Libraries were prepared through the immunoSEQ multiplex PCR assay. For TCR sequencing, RNA was extracted from every sample and reverse transcribed into cDNA to serve as template. SuperScript III was used for first-strand cDNA synthesis, primed with a 2:1 mix of oligo-dT and random hexamers. A synthetic immune receptor repertoire was used to measure amplification bias, and any remaining bias was corrected computationally. On the authors' methods: After raw reads were preprocessed to remove errors, the CDR3 was defined following IMGT conventions as running from the conserved cysteine to phenylalanine. Clonality was computed as 1 minus the Shannon entropy, with the entropy normalized by log2 of the number of productive unique TCRs. Whether scalp clones were CD4 or CD8 was inferred by matching scalp TCRbeta sequences against CD4 and CD8 repertoires sorted from blood. TCRdb mirrors the immuneACCESS table, restricted to in-frame sequences. Some clones are absent from its copies; in checked studies, under half trace to an unresolved V gene, and the reason for the others is unknown. V and J calls and clone size come straight from that table; D and trimming were deduced from the DNA. This sample comprises some 51,000 clones, around 96% of them detected only once. The ten biggest clones cover under 30% of the sample.

The time point label on this specimen signifies: baseline before oral tofacitinib. From alopecia areata patients, peripheral blood was collected along with lesional scalp punch biopsies. PBMCs were isolated by density centrifugation and stained for CD3, CD4 and CD8, after which CD4+ and CD8+ T cells were sorted on a FACSAria. What the study reported, not specific to this receptor: Lesional scalp, especially in alopecia totalis/universalis, showed higher clonality and more expanded CD8+ clones than normal scalp, suggesting antigenic drive. TCR sequences shared between patients were less clear than in mice, possibly partly because of HLA diversity in the patient population. Scalp TCR repertoire analysis is complicated because resident alphabeta T cells in normal human skin are also sequenced, whereas mouse skin is dominated by gammadelta T cells.

For CDR1 and CDR2, the germline V gene (reference sequence) lists SEHNR and FQNEAQ. The CDR3 runs 13 residues from the cysteine to the phenylalanine. The read is trimmed to its CDR3 DNA, 39 bases read in frame from base 1. The junction carries 11 bases between V and J, which are trimmed by 8 bases and 1 base respectively. Of note for this clone: Its antigen remains undetermined. No base quality values were provided; no much bigger clone lies one nucleotide off.

The clonotype originates from a human donor with alopecia areata. Sequenced here: CD8+ T cells sorted from blood, sampled at week 0. The rearranged segments are TRBV7-9 and TRBJ1-1; TRBD1 could be the D gene, as 5 bases match. CDR3 loop: CASHQGKNTEAFF. The sequenced DNA: TGTGCCAGCCATCAGGGAAAGAACACTGAAGCTTTCTTT.